This T cell receptor beta chain is from a study of blood T cell repertoires in COVID-19 (dated by TCRdb to about 2020). In the study overall: Samples from collaborators originated in the United States, Italy and Spain and spanned both the acute and convalescent phases of COVID-19. The prospective study material was composed of cDNA or gDNA derived from T cells, B-cell-depleted T cells, or PBMCs. Deeply sampled blood TCRbeta repertoires from subjects exposed to, actively infected with, or recovered from COVID-19 were included in the dataset. The repertoires were made available in a free public database intended to serve as a resource for research on the immune response to SARS-CoV-2. Samples came from the ongoing ImmuneRACE study (first 160 participants) plus 1,254 subjects from 6 global collaborators. Sample metadata almost always included a de-identified subject ID, COVID-19 status, age in years and sex. HLA class I and class II types, where available, came from metadata supplied by the sample provider rather than from assay-based typing. Points the paper makes about the study in general: Clinical and demographic metadata were provided uncurated, with the amount varying by source and participant.

The germline V gene encodes CDR1 MDHEN and CDR2 SYDVKM. The CDR3 contains 14 residues, cysteine and phenylalanine counted. The read is trimmed to its CDR3 DNA, 42 bases read in frame from base 1. Between the V and J ends, shortened by 2 bases and 7 bases respectively, the junction contains 15 bases. Each collaborating institution followed its own protocols to collect whole blood in K2EDTA tubes. Collaborator samples were shipped for TCRbeta analysis as frozen whole blood, isolated PBMCs, or DNA extracted from either sample type. In regard to this clone: Its antigen remains unidentified. The record has no base qualities; no much larger clone is one base away.

TCRbeta CDR3 regions were amplified from genomic DNA using the immunoSEQ Assay, a bias-controlled multiplex PCR. The authors processed their data as follows. The number of nucleated cells in each sample was estimated by amplification of reference gene primers within the assay. To quantify the absolute abundance of each unique TCRbeta CDR3 rearrangement, sequence reads were collapsed and filtered. For each sample, productive Simpson clonality was calculated as the square root of Simpson's diversity index across productive rearrangements. TCRdb carries this immuneACCESS record with in-frame sequences only. Its versions omit some clonotypes, under half of them owing to an unresolved V gene in the studies checked, with the rest unexplained. Clonal size and the V and J genes are those of that table, whereas D and trimming came from the DNA. For this sample the table gives under 250,000 clones, of which around 83% were detected only once. Of the sample, about 9% is held by the ten largest clones.

The sequence is built from TRBV28 and TRBJ2-7, with TRBD1 tentatively as D gene (6 bases match). Source material: peripheral blood. The TCR sequence derives from a man aged 50-59 years with active or convalescent COVID-19. The encoded CDR3 is CASSLLSGVREQYF. The sequence in DNA is TGTGCCAGCAGTTTACTGTCAGGGGTGAGGGAGCAGTACTTC.